A selection of T cell receptor beta chains follows, all from one sample in a study of cytomegalovirus exposure and HLA in healthy donors. The protocol was immunoSEQ multiplex PCR, while the TCRdb copy is restricted to in-frame clones and leaves out a portion. The table has over 130,000 clones, 70% to 80% seen once. Sequenced: PBMCs. These receptor sequences come from a human donor in good health. The CDR3 runs from the conserved cysteine through the conserved F or W. Each record gives: clone size, J gene, D gene, V gene, CDR3 DNA, CDR3 protein. D genes are given only for firm matches. Only some rows state a clone size, as once, few, many or a class for expanded clones.

. TRBJ2-6 . TRBV19 TGTGCCACCGTCTCTGGGGCCAACGTCCTGACTTTC CATVSGANVLTF
once TRBJ2-7 . TRBV30 TGTGCCTGGAGCGGCCTAGTCGAGCAGTACTTC CAWSGLVEQYF
. TRBJ1-5 . TRBV4-2 TGTGCCAGCAGCCAAGAACGGCTGGCGGATCAGCCCCAGCATTTT CASSQERLADQPQHF
. TRBJ1-1 . TRBV19 TGTGCCAGTAGTATCCTCACGGGTTATGCTTTCTTT CASSILTGYAFF
. TRBJ2-1 . TRBV18 TGTGCCAGCTCACCGGGTGCATCTAGCAGCAATGAGCAGTTCTTC CASSPGASSSNEQFF
. TRBJ1-5 . TRBV19 TGTGCCAGTAGCCCCGGGACACTTGGTTTCAATCAGCCCCAGCATTTT CASSPGTLGFNQPQHF
. TRBJ2-3 TRBD2 TRBV28 TGTGCCAGCTCAGGCGCCGGTAGCGGGAGAGGGGATACGCAGTATTTT CASSGAGSGRGDTQYF
. TRBJ2-3 . TRBV15 TGTGCCACCAGCAGAGGTTCTGGAGACACAGATACGCAGTATTTT CATSRGSGDTDTQYF
. TRBJ2-1 . TRBV28 TGTGCCAGCAGCTATAGCAGGGATGAGCAGTTCTTC CASSYSRDEQFF
. TRBJ2-3 TRBD2 TRBV30 TGTGCCTGGAGCGGCAGCGGGGGAATAACAGATACGCAGTATTTT CAWSGSGGITDTQYF
. TRBJ1-1 . TRBV6-4 TGTGCCAGCAGGAGGGGATGGGGGCCCGACACTGAAGCTTTCTTT CASRRGWGPDTEAFF
. TRBJ2-7 TRBD2 TRBV4-1 TGCGCCAGCAGCCAGAGCGGACTAGCGGGAGTCGAGCAGTACTTC CASSQSGLAGVEQYF
once TRBJ2-1 TRBD2 TRBV6-1 TGTGCCAGCAGTGCGACTAGCGGGAGTTCCTACAATGAGCAGTTCTTC CASSATSGSSYNEQFF
few TRBJ2-7 . TRBV4-1 TGCGCCAGCAGCCAAGTGGGAGGCGAGCAGTACTTC CASSQVGGEQYF
. TRBJ1-1 . TRBV12-5 TGTGCTAGTGGTTTCGAGGACACTGAAGCTTTCTTT CASGFEDTEAFF
. TRBJ1-2 . TRBV29-1 TGCAGCGTTGCCTTCGAGCCTGGCTACACCTTC CSVAFEPGYTF
once TRBJ1-5 TRBD1 TRBV27 TGTGCCAGCAGGTATTCGGGACAGGGACCCAATCAGCCCCAGCATTTT CASRYSGQGPNQPQHF
. TRBJ2-7 TRBD2 TRBV28 TGTGCCAGCAGGCGACTAGCGGGAGACGTAACGGGAGAGCAGTACTTC CASRRLAGDVTGEQYF
. TRBJ2-2 . TRBV7-9 TGTGCCAGCAGCTTAATTCAAGGTTCTAGCACCGGGGAGCTGTTTTTT CASSLIQGSSTGELFF
. TRBJ1-2 . TRBV28 TGTGCCATCGGGGGGGGGAGAGGCTACACCTTC CAIGGGRGYTF
few TRBJ2-5 . TRBV28 TGTGCCAGCAGCCGCAGGACTCAAGAGACCCAGTACTTC CASSRRTQETQYF
once TRBJ1-1 . TRBV4-1 TGCGCCAGCAGAAAAGGGCTGGGCAGGGACACTGAAGCTTTCTTT CASRKGLGRDTEAFF
few TRBJ2-1 TRBD1 TRBV12-5 TGTGCTAGTGGTTTGTCTGGGACAGGGACCGATGAGCAGTTCTTC CASGLSGTGTDEQFF
. TRBJ2-5 . TRBV28 TGTGCCAGCAGTTTCCGGGACTCAAAATTGTACCCTCAAGAGACCCAGTACTTC CASSFRDSKLYPQETQYF
. TRBJ1-1 TRBD1 TRBV6-1 TGTGCCAGCAGTGAAGCATCCGGGACAGGGGGATCTGAAGCTTTCTTT CASSEASGTGGSEAFF
once TRBJ2-5 TRBD1 TRBV7-9 TGTTCCAGCAGCACGAGTCGACAGGGGTTTATGAGATTGGAGACCCAGTACTTC CSSSTSRQGFMRLETQYF
. TRBJ1-1 TRBD1 TRBV30 TGTGCCTGGAGTCGTGCCCGGACAGGGCGGAACACTGAAGCTTTCTTT CAWSRARTGRNTEAFF
. TRBJ2-7 . TRBV30 TGTGCCTACGACACAGCCCTTTCCTACGAGCAGTACTTC CAYDTALSYEQYF
. TRBJ2-2 . TRBV5-4 TGTGCCAGCAGTCTGGGGGCAGGGCCCACCGGGGAGCTGTTTTTT CASSLGAGPTGELFF
. TRBJ1-5 . TRBV7-9 TGTTCCAGCAGCTTAGGTCGAACGGCCCAGCATTTT CSSSLGRTAQHF